Following are 22 T cell receptor beta chains from one sample sequenced in a study of monozygotic twins with inflammatory bowel disease. Reprocessing the 5' RACE reads, TCRdb reports a single entry for every CDR3 protein and omits DNA. This table holds 440,000 or so distinct CDR3 sequences. Specimen: blood. The receptors were gathered from a human donor with ulcerative colitis or Crohn's disease, or a healthy co-twin of an affected twin (not recorded which).

CDR3 protein: CASSTTTGSGDTQYF. The rearrangement uses TRBV7-9 and TRBJ2-3; TCRdb reports TRBD1, a call that lacks DNA to check it against. Germline V lookup: CDR1 SEHNR, CDR2 FQNEAQ (reference sequence). CDR3 length: 15 residues.

The V gene is TRBV15, the J gene TRBJ2-1. Germline CDR1 is LNHNV and CDR2 is YYDKDF (reference sequence). CDR3 length equals 15 residues. The chain's CDR3 is CATSKSGGSYNEQFF.

V gene TRBV7-2 combines with J gene TRBJ1-3; the D call from TCRdb, TRBD1, cannot be confirmed without DNA. Germline V gives CDR1 SGHTA, CDR2 FQGNSA. This CDR3 is built from 15 residues. This CDR3 is CASSANTGFGNTIYF.

The V gene is TRBV29-1, the J gene TRBJ1-2; the TCRdb D gene call, TRBD1, has no DNA to confirm it. The germline V gene has CDR1 SQVTM and CDR2 ANQGSEA. The CDR3 extends over 12 amino acids. The CDR3 sequence: CSLGGTANGYTF.

J is TRBJ2-1 and V is TRBV10-3; TCRdb gives TRBD2 as the D gene, but with no DNA this cannot be confirmed. The CDR3 sequence is 16 residues long. CDR1 and CDR2 (germline): ENHRY, SYGVKD. The CDR3 region is CAIRSSTSGSGHEQFF.

The rearrangement uses TRBV3-1 and TRBJ1-6. Per the germline V gene, CDR1 is LGHDT and CDR2 is YNNKEL (reference sequence). CDR3 length equals 15 residues. CDR3 loop: CASSQDLQYGSPLHF.

The rearrangement links TRBV25-1 to TRBJ2-1; TCRdb indicates TRBD1, and absent DNA this call remains unverified. The CDR3 spans 13 residues. Germline assignment: CDR1 MGHDK and CDR2 SYGVNS. CDR3 amino acids: CASSGPVWNEQFF.

The rearrangement uses TRBV28 and TRBJ2-5; TCRdb indicates TRBD1, and absent DNA this call remains unverified. Germline V lookup: CDR1 MDHEN, CDR2 SYDVKM. This CDR3 has 16 amino acids. CDR3 region: CASTLGGAPGYETQYF.

The chain joins TRBV20-1 to TRBJ2-3; TCRdb returns TRBD2, unconfirmable since there is no DNA. Germline V gene data show CDR1 as DFQATT and CDR2 as SNEGSKA (reference sequence). The CDR3 runs 16 residues. CDR3 sequence: CSARGASGGSTDTQYF.

The chain uses TRBV15 and TRBJ1-5; there is no DNA to check the TCRdb D call of TRBD1. This CDR3 spans 13 amino acids. Looked up from germline, CDR1 is LNHNV and CDR2 is YYDKDF (reference sequence). CDR3 sequence reads: CATRRQSNQPQHF.

This rearrangement joins TRBV5-5 to TRBJ1-2; TCRdb's D call, TRBD1, is unchecked because there is no DNA. There are 14 residues in the CDR3. The germline gives CDR1 SGHKS, CDR2 YYEKEE (reference sequence). CDR3 in amino acids: CASSRIDRTGRVTF.

The chain's CDR3 is CASSRAQLTDTQYF. V is TRBV6-1 and J is TRBJ2-3; the TRBD1 assignment by TCRdb is unverifiable without DNA. This CDR3 region has 14 residues. Germline CDR1 is MNHNS and CDR2 is SASEGT.

The chain combines TRBV4-2 with TRBJ2-5; TCRdb calls TRBD2, which cannot be checked without DNA. Germline CDR1 and CDR2: LGHNA and YNFKEQ. The CDR3 has 16 amino acids. The CDR3 sequence is CASSQGFKAGEETQYF.

The CDR3 is CASSVGGGGKTQHF. This rearrangement joins TRBV5-8 to TRBJ1-5. Per germline, CDR1 SGHTS and CDR2 YDEGEE. The CDR3 contains 14 residues.

The chain combines TRBV6-2 or TRBV6-3 with TRBJ2-5; the D call of TRBD2 rests on TCRdb alone, since no DNA is present to check it. Per the germline V gene, CDR1 is MNHEY and CDR2 is SVGEGT. The CDR3 totals 13 residues. The chain's CDR3 is CASDTGLQETQYF.

The chain uses TRBV19 and TRBJ2-5; there is no DNA to check the TCRdb D call of TRBD1. The CDR3 loop spans 14 amino acids. CDR1 LNHDA and CDR2 SQIVND come from the germline V gene (reference sequence). This CDR3 is CASSPGQGGETQYF.

This sequence joins TRBV27 and TRBJ2-4; checking the TCRdb D call of TRBD1 is not possible without DNA. From germline, CDR1 is MNHEY and CDR2 SMNVEV (reference sequence). This CDR3 contains 15 residues. This CDR3 is CASSSPVRGENIQYF.

This chain joins TRBV9 and TRBJ2-3; TCRdb designates TRBD2, a call that cannot be tested without DNA. CDR1 is SGDLS and CDR2 is YYNGEE in the germline V gene. CDR3 length equals 17 residues. CDR3 in amino acids: CASSLISRGAGTDTQYF.

This sequence joins TRBV24-1 and TRBJ1-2; as DNA is missing, the TRBD1 call by TCRdb cannot be tested. Germline V gives CDR1 KGHDR, CDR2 SFDVKD. There are 16 residues in the CDR3. CDR3 sequence: CATSDRTGVGLYGYTF.

CDR3 residues: CAWSRPGAPGELFF. The chain carries TRBV30 and TRBJ2-2. Germline V gene sequence: CDR1 GTSNPN, CDR2 SVGIG (reference sequence). The CDR3 is 14 amino acids.

J is TRBJ2-1 and V is TRBV5-1; TCRdb designates TRBD1, a call that cannot be tested without DNA. The V gene's germline CDR1 is SGHRS and CDR2 YFSETQ. The CDR3 spans 15 residues. The CDR3 protein is CASSLGGGPSNEQFF.

V is TRBV5-1 and J is TRBJ2-7; TCRdb's assignment of TRBD2 cannot be checked, as there is no DNA. This CDR3 has 16 amino acids. The germline V gene encodes CDR1 SGHRS and CDR2 YFSETQ. The CDR3 protein is CASSLGPRGGADEQYF.